This TCR beta chain comes out of a study of T cell repertoires in cytomegalovirus infection. Whole-study context: From public TCR beta signatures came an indication of both CMV infection and matching HLA type.

A word on this clonotype: Its antigen is currently unknown.

TCRdb re-called the reads with MiXCR, one entry per CDR3 protein. The sample includes hundreds of thousands of distinct CDR3 sequences, 20% to 30% of them seen just once. Findings and caveats of the study: Dominating the ex vivo response were HLA-C-restricted CMV-specific TCR beta clonotypes.

This TCR was recovered from a human donor in good health (CMV status not recorded). Some clones in this sample may be carry-over from other donors' samples. Material for sequencing was CD8+ T cells from PBMCs.

CDR3 coding DNA: TGCAGCGTTGAAGAGGACAGGTCCTACGAGCAGTACTTC. It is translated as CSVEEDRSYEQYF. This sequence joins TRBV29-1 and TRBJ2-7; 7 bases map to TRBD1. Trimming took 0 bases from V and 1 from J; bases not matched to a gene: 0. Per the germline V gene, CDR1 is SQVTM and CDR2 is ANQGSEA. The CDR3 consists of 13 residues.